This TCR beta chain stems from a study of blood T cell repertoires in COVID-19. Study-level information: The United States, Italy and Spain supplied acute and convalescent COVID-19 samples. From T cells, B-cell-depleted T cells, or PBMCs came the material, which was cDNA or gDNA.

Per the authors' pipeline: Counts of nucleated cells, estimated from reference gene primer amplification, were obtained. Assay: immunoSEQ multiplex PCR; the TCRdb copy retains only in-frame clones and omits some. The V and J calls and clone size are taken from that table; D and trimming were inferred from the DNA. The sample yields about 50,000 clones, 91% seen once. The CDR3 consists of 17 residues. The germline V gene has CDR1 SGHTA and CDR2 FQGNSA. V shed 5 bases, J shed 0 bases, and the junction held 9 bases outside the gene matches. The rearrangement joins TRBV7-2 to TRBJ2-4, with 8 nucleotides matching TRBD1. Specimen: peripheral blood. The TCR sequence derives from a man over 45 with active COVID-19. The CDR3 DNA follows: TGTGCCAGCAGCCCCACCCCCGGGACAGGAGCCAAAAACATTCAGTACTTC. This translates into CASSPTPGTGAKNIQYF.